A selection of T cell receptor beta chains follows, all from one sample in a study of blood T cell repertoires in COVID-19. Sequencing was performed with immunoSEQ multiplex PCR; in TCRdb, only in-frame clones are kept and a portion is missing. The sample includes about 14,000 clones, roughly 73% of them seen just once. Sequenced: peripheral blood. These receptors were collected from a boy aged 2 to 10 with active or convalescent COVID-19. CDR3s include the opening cysteine and the closing phenylalanine or tryptophan. The D gene is left open where the match is weak. Only some rows state a clone size, as once, few, many or a class for expanded clones.

size | length | J | D | V | DNA | CDR3
- | 18 | TRBJ1-2 | - | TRBV12-1 | TGTGCCAGCAGCCCGAAACAGGGGGCCCTTTCTAAACCTTATGGCTACACCTTC | CASSPKQGALSKPYGYTF
- | 14 | TRBJ2-7 | TRBD1 | TRBV6-5 | TGTGCCAGCAGAAGACAGGGAAGCTCCTACGAGCAGTACTTC | CASRRQGSSYEQYF
- | 16 | TRBJ2-1 | TRBD1 | TRBV6-6 | TGTGCCAGCAGCCGAAGACAGGGTTGGTCAGGCGATGAGCAGTTCTTC | CASSRRQGWSGDEQFF
few | 15 | TRBJ2-2 | TRBD2 | TRBV5-1 | TGCGCCAGCAGCTTGACAGCGGGGTTCTCCGGGGAGCTGTTTTTT | CASSLTAGFSGELFF
- | 16 | TRBJ2-7 | - | TRBV30 | TGTGCCTGGAGTGTATTGGGGAGGGCAGGGGCCTACGAGCAGTACTTC | CAWSVLGRAGAYEQYF
- | 14 | TRBJ2-1 | - | TRBV7-2 | TGTGCCAGCAGCTTAGGAGGACAAGGTCAGGAGCAGTTCTTC | CASSLGGQGQEQFF
- | 16 | TRBJ2-3 | TRBD2 | TRBV6-2/TRBV6-3 | TGTGCCAGCAGTGGGACTAGCGGGAGAGTAGCAGATACGCAGTATTTT | CASSGTSGRVADTQYF
- | 15 | TRBJ1-2 | TRBD1 | TRBV27 | TGTGCCAGCAGTCCTCGACAGGGCCGAAACTATGGCTACACCTTC | CASSPRQGRNYGYTF
- | 13 | TRBJ1-2 | TRBD1 | TRBV14 | TGTGCCAGCAGCCCGGACAGGGTCTATGGCTACACCTTC | CASSPDRVYGYTF
- | 14 | TRBJ1-1 | - | TRBV19 | TGTGCCAGTAGGCGGGACCCCCAAGGTACTGAAGCTTTCTTT | CASRRDPQGTEAFF
few | 15 | TRBJ2-5 | - | TRBV3-1/TRBV3-2 | TGTGCCAGCAGCCAAGATTTTCAGGCGGGGGAGACCCAGTACTTC | CASSQDFQAGETQYF
once | 15 | TRBJ2-1 | - | TRBV7-2 | TGTGCCAGCAGTCCAGATCTAGCGTTTTACAATGAGCAGTTCTTC | CASSPDLAFYNEQFF
few | 18 | TRBJ2-3 | TRBD2 | TRBV7-6 | TGTGCCAGCAGCTTCCGCGGGGGTAGCGGGGGAAGCACAGATACGCAGTATTTT | CASSFRGGSGGSTDTQYF
- | 12 | TRBJ2-5 | - | TRBV28 | TGTGCCAGCAGTTCAGGGGAGCAGACCCAGTACTTC | CASSSGEQTQYF
few | 11 | TRBJ2-5 | - | TRBV20-1 | TGCAGTGCTAGTCCCAAAGAGACCCAGTACTTC | CSASPKETQYF
- | 15 | TRBJ2-3 | TRBD1 | TRBV7-9 | TGTGCCAGCAGCGCCCACAGGGGAAGGACAGATACGCAGTATTTT | CASSAHRGRTDTQYF
- | 15 | TRBJ1-5 | - | TRBV6-5 | TGTGCCAGCAGCCGGCGGCGCGGAGACAATCAGCCCCAGCATTTT | CASSRRRGDNQPQHF
- | 12 | TRBJ2-5 | - | TRBV6-5 | TGTGCCAGGAAACAGGGGAGGGAGACCCAGTACTTC | CARKQGRETQYF
- | 15 | TRBJ2-1 | - | TRBV9 | TGTGCCAGCAGCGTCAGAATCGGGAGCGGCAATGAGCAGTTCTTC | CASSVRIGSGNEQFF
once | 10 | TRBJ2-1 | - | TRBV2 | TGTGCCAGCAGTGCTAATGAGCAGTTCTTC | CASSANEQFF
- | 17 | TRBJ2-5 | TRBD2 | TRBV5-6 | TGTGCCAGCAGCCTTACTAGCGGGGGGGCCATGTGGGAGACCCAGTACTTC | CASSLTSGGAMWETQYF
- | 16 | TRBJ2-7 | TRBD2 | TRBV9 | TGTGCCAGCAGCCCCCGTGCTAGCGGGGTTGCCTACGAGCAGTACTTC | CASSPRASGVAYEQYF
once | 17 | TRBJ2-7 | TRBD2 | TRBV28 | TGTGCCAGCAGTTTTGGCATTCTAGCGGGAGGGGAGGACGAGCAGTACTTC | CASSFGILAGGEDEQYF
- | 15 | TRBJ2-1 | - | TRBV19 | TGTGCCAGTAGTATAGGTTCTAGGGGCTACAATGAGCAGTTCTTC | CASSIGSRGYNEQFF
- | 11 | TRBJ2-3 | - | TRBV11-2 | TGTGCCAGCAGCCAGCGGGATACGCAGTATTTT | CASSQRDTQYF
few | 16 | TRBJ1-5 | TRBD1 | TRBV6-5 | TGTGCCAGCAGTTACTCACAGGGGGGACGGAATCAGCCCCAGCATTTT | CASSYSQGGRNQPQHF
- | 19 | TRBJ2-1 | TRBD2 | TRBV19 | TGTGCCAGTAGTATAGTAGGGGCCTTAGCGGGGGGCCGGGGCAATGAGCAGTTCTTC | CASSIVGALAGGRGNEQFF
few | 16 | TRBJ1-1 | - | TRBV18 | TGTGCCAGCTCACCGGGGCCAGGGGATTATCACACTGAAGCTTTCTTT | CASSPGPGDYHTEAFF
- | 12 | TRBJ1-3 | - | TRBV30 | TGTGCCTGGAGCGCCAAGCGAAACACCATATATTTT | CAWSAKRNTIYF
- | 13 | TRBJ1-1 | - | TRBV6-1 | TGTGCCAGCAGTGAACAGGGAAACACTGAAGCTTTCTTT | CASSEQGNTEAFF
- | 10 | TRBJ1-2 | - | TRBV20-1 | TGCAGTGCTCTCTCGCAGGGATACACCTTC | CSALSQGYTF
few | 14 | TRBJ1-2 | TRBD1 | TRBV6-5 | TGTGCCAGCCTCTCTACCGGGACAGGGGATGGCTACACCTTC | CASLSTGTGDGYTF
- | 17 | TRBJ1-1 | - | TRBV18 | TGTGCCAGCTCACCACCGATATTGGAGGGGCCTTGGGAAGAAGCTTTCTTT | CASSPPILEGPWEEAFF